The next 4 T cell receptor beta chains were all read from a single sample in a study of blood T cells in healthy people across ages. Together with a sample-barcoded 5' primer, a J-beta primer mix was included in a second PCR lasting roughly 6 to 12 cycles. TCRdb analysed the 5' RACE reads with MiXCR anew, one entry per CDR3 protein. The table has 550,000 to 700,000 distinct CDR3 sequences, 25% to 30% seen once. The sample consisted of blood. Source of these receptors: a woman in her 70s in good health.

The chain has TRBV20-1 and TRBJ1-2, with 11 bases identical to TRBD1. The CDR3 totals 16 residues. Germline V gene lookup returns CDR1 DFQATT and CDR2 SNEGSKA (reference sequence). The J segment lost 3 bases and the V segment lost 4 bases, leaving 10 bases of the junction unmatched. The CDR3 DNA reads TGCAGTGCTAAAGATCTTGGACAGGGGGCGGACTATGGCTACACCTTC. It codes for CSAKDLGQGADYGYTF.

V and J are TRBV4-3 and TRBJ1-3; D is uncertain. V was trimmed by 2 bases and J by 0 bases, leaving 14 bases between them. Germline V CDR1 and CDR2: LGHNA, YSLEER. This CDR3 spans 17 amino acids. The CDR3 region is CASSQRASPHSGNTIYF. The CDR3 DNA is TGCGCCAGCAGCCAAAGGGCGTCGCCCCACTCTGGAAACACCATATATTTT.

V and J are TRBV6-2 or TRBV6-3 and TRBJ1-1; 7 nucleotides match TRBD1. Germline assignment: CDR1 MNHEY and CDR2 SVGEGT. The CDR3 has 14 residues. V lost 3 bases and J lost 5; bases outside the gene matches: 6. The CDR3 nucleotides are TGTGCCAGCAGTTATTTTGCAGGGGGTACTGAAGCTTTCTTT. The encoded protein is CASSYFAGGTEAFF.

V usage is TRBV14 and J usage is TRBJ2-1; 9 positions match TRBD2. The J segment lost 7 bases and the V segment lost 5 bases, leaving 6 bases of the junction unmatched. The CDR3 totals 14 residues. CDR1 and CDR2 (germline): SGHDN, FVKESK. This chain's CDR3 is CASSSLAGRNEQFF. The CDR3 nucleotides read TGTGCCAGCAGCTCGCTAGCGGGGAGGAATGAGCAGTTCTTC.